A single sample is the source of the 19 T cell receptor beta chains below, sequenced in a study of blood T cell repertoires in COVID-19. Profiling relied on immunoSEQ multiplex PCR, and the TCRdb table lists in-frame clones only, not all of them. Among about 24,000 clones, roughly nine tenths were seen once, and the ten largest hold around 29%. Sequences were obtained from peripheral blood. These receptors originate from a woman in her 70s with active COVID-19.

The CDR3 DNA follows: TGTGCCAGCAGTTTTTTAATGGGCCCCTCCTACGAGCAGTACTTC. Encoded protein: CASSFLMGPSYEQYF. The J gene is TRBJ2-7, the V gene TRBV28; D is ambiguous. The germline gives CDR1 MDHEN, CDR2 SYDVKM. This CDR3 has 15 residues. Trimming shortened V by 3 bases and J by 0 bases, and 12 bases separated the two germline ends.

V gene TRBV15 combines with J gene TRBJ2-3; D may be TRBD2 (6 bases). V was cut by 2 bases and J by 5 bases, with 17 bases left in between. CDR3 length: 16 amino acids. Per germline, CDR1 LNHNV and CDR2 YYDKDF (reference sequence). CDR3 bases: TGTGCCACCAGCAGACTCCACCCGGGACTCTTAGATACGCAGTATTTT. Protein product: CATSRLHPGLLDTQYF.

V usage is TRBV7-8 and J usage is TRBJ1-4, with D maybe TRBD1 (5 bases). The V end was cut by 2 bases, the J end by 5 bases, with 18 bases between. The CDR3 is 17 residues long. The germline CDR1 and CDR2 sequences are SGHVS and FQNEAQ. The CDR3 loop is CASSLYGGGVGNEKLFF. CDR3 DNA sequence: TGTGCCAGCAGCTTATATGGCGGGGGGGTAGGCAATGAAAAACTGTTTTTT.

The V gene is TRBV18, the J gene TRBJ2-4, with TRBD1 as a possible D gene (6 bases). V lost 3 bases and J 6 bases, leaving 15 bases between the germline ends. CDR3 length: 15 residues. CDR1 is KGHSH and CDR2 is LQKENI in the germline V gene. CDR3 region: CASSPLAQGVNIQYF. In DNA, the CDR3 is TGTGCCAGCTCACCCTTGGCACAGGGTGTAAACATTCAGTACTTC.

This clone was counted once. The CDR3 nucleotides are TGTGCCAGCAGTTCGGCGGGACCTTCGACTAGCACAGATACGCAGTATTTT. As protein: CASSSAGPSTSTDTQYF. The chain joins TRBV21-1 to TRBJ2-3; no DNA check was done on the table's D call, TRBD2. TRBV21-1 is a recognized pseudogene. The CDR3 contains 17 residues.

The chain couples TRBV5-1 to TRBJ2-5; 7 bases line up with TRBD1. V gave up 2 bases and J gave up 0 bases; unmatched junction bases: 1. The CDR3 spans 14 residues. Germline V CDR1 and CDR2: SGHRS, YFSETQ. CDR3 loop: CASSFQGDQETQYF. In DNA, the CDR3 is TGCGCCAGCAGCTTCCAGGGGGACCAAGAGACCCAGTACTTC.

The V and J genes are TRBV27 and TRBJ2-3; a weak D match, TRBD2 (6 bases). V gave up 8 bases and J gave up 0 bases, with 12 bases separating them. CDR3 size: 14 residues. Germline loops: CDR1 MNHEY, CDR2 SMNVEV (reference sequence). In DNA, the CDR3 is TGTGCCAGCCATCGGGGGACTAGCACAGATACGCAGTATTTT. It yields the protein CASHRGTSTDTQYF.

V gene TRBV19 combines with J gene TRBJ1-1, with D possibly being TRBD1 (5 bases). The CDR3 runs 15 residues. Germline V gives CDR1 LNHDA, CDR2 SQIVND (reference sequence). The V end lost 3 bases, the J end lost 5 bases, and 16 bases lay between the germline ends. DNA of the CDR3: TGTGCCAGTAGTATTGGGGGGATGAGTGGGACTGAAGCTTTCTTT. Translation: CASSIGGMSGTEAFF.

CDR3 amino acids: CASSLGPSDIQYF. The CDR3 DNA is TGTGCCAGCAGTTTAGGCCCTTCAGACATTCAGTACTTC. V and J are TRBV12-3 or TRBV12-4 and TRBJ2-4; D unresolved. This CDR3 spans 13 amino acids. V was clipped by 1 base and J by 8 bases, with 9 bases between them.

V usage is TRBV11-3 and J usage is TRBJ2-1; maybe TRBD1 (5 bases). Per germline, CDR1 SGHNT and CDR2 YENEEA. CDR3 length: 16 amino acids. Trimming removed 5 bases from V and 8 bases from J, with 22 bases in between. CDR3 residues: CASSKQAQGSWDEQFF. The CDR3 region has the DNA TGTGCCAGCAGCAAGCAAGCGCAGGGATCTTGGGATGAGCAGTTCTTC.

In this sample, this clone turned up once. Here the CDR3 DNA reads TGTGCCAGCAGCGGGACAGGGGGCCGCGAGCAGTACTTC. It encodes CASSGTGGREQYF. This chain connects TRBV5-5 to TRBJ2-7; 12 bases line up with TRBD1. The CDR3 contains 13 residues. After removal of 4 bases from V and 6 bases from J, the junction contained 2 bases not matched to a gene. CDR1 is SGHKS and CDR2 is YYEKEE in the germline V gene (reference sequence). The full variable domain, completed using reference TRBV5-5 and TRBJ2-7, is DAGVTQSPTHLIKTRGQQVTLRCSPISGHKSVSWYQQVLGQGPQFIFQYYEKEERGRGNFPDRFSARQFPNYSSELNVNALLLGDSALYLCASSGTGGREQYFGPGTRLTVT.

This clone occurred a few times. CDR3 nucleotides: TGTGCCAGCCGAAGCTATCAGGGGGCTTCGACGTTTGAAGCTTTCTTT. Its translation is CASRSYQGASTFEAFF. The chain carries TRBV7-8 and TRBJ1-1; 8 bases map to TRBD1. In germline, CDR1 is SGHVS, CDR2 FQNEAQ. This CDR3 region has 16 residues. V shed 8 bases and J 7 bases; nucleotides not matched to a gene: 18.

The rearrangement links TRBV2 to TRBJ1-1; D ambiguous. The germline gives CDR1 SNHLY, CDR2 FYNNEI. This CDR3 has 19 amino acids. The V gene lost 4 bases and the J gene lost 4 bases, with 28 bases spanning the gap. The CDR3 region is CASSVELLPHLTWSTEAFF. The CDR3 DNA follows: TGTGCCAGCAGTGTTGAGCTACTCCCACATCTTACATGGAGCACTGAAGCTTTCTTT.

The V gene is TRBV5-8, the J gene TRBJ2-7; 9 positions agree with TRBD2. CDR1 and CDR2 (germline): SGHTS, YDEGEE. V lost 4 bases to trimming and J lost 7 bases; unmatched junction nucleotides: 6. This CDR3 contains 13 residues. Here the CDR3 reads CASSGSGGPEQYF. The CDR3 region has the DNA TGTGCCAGCAGCGGTAGCGGGGGACCAGAGCAGTACTTC.

The chain combines TRBV7-9 with TRBJ2-1, with D uncertain. Germline assignment: CDR1 SEHNR and CDR2 FQNEAQ (reference sequence). The CDR3 loop spans 14 amino acids. Trimming removed 1 base at V and 4 bases at J, with 8 bases between. In DNA, the CDR3 is TGTGCCAGCAGCTTAGTACAGTCGTACAATGAGCAGTTCTTC. This translates into CASSLVQSYNEQFF.

The rearrangement uses TRBV3-1 (or the pseudogene TRBV3-2) and TRBJ2-1; 7 bases line up with TRBD1. The J segment lost 1 base and the V segment lost 4 bases, leaving 4 bases of the junction unmatched. Germline CDR1 LGHDT, CDR2 YNNKEL (reference sequence). The CDR3 consists of 15 residues. CDR3 in DNA: TGTGCCAGCAGCCGACAGGGAAGGTCCTACAATGAGCAGTTCTTC. It codes for CASSRQGRSYNEQFF.

The chain combines TRBV7-2 with TRBJ1-2; 7 bases are a match to TRBD1. This CDR3 contains 13 residues. The trim removed 5 bases at V and 4 bases at J, leaving 4 bases unmatched. Germline V gene data show CDR1 as SGHTA and CDR2 as FQGNSA. CDR3 sequence (DNA): TGTGCCAGCAGCGCGGGACAGCGCTATGGCTACACCTTC. Translating it yields CASSAGQRYGYTF.

The chain is built from TRBV5-8 and TRBJ1-4, with D possibly being TRBD1 (6 bases). Trimming left V 0 bases short and J 0 bases short, with 12 bases between. CDR1 and CDR2 from the germline V gene are SGHTS and YDEGEE. The CDR3 loop spans 17 amino acids. CDR3 sequence reads: CASSLALGASTNEKLFF. The CDR3 DNA reads as TGTGCCAGCAGCTTGGCCCTGGGGGCCTCAACTAATGAAAAACTGTTTTTT.

The rearrangement links TRBV9 to TRBJ1-1; 7 positions match TRBD1. The germline CDR1 and CDR2 sequences are SGDLS and YYNGEE. V was clipped by 3 bases and J by 3 bases; unmatched bases: 2. This CDR3 contains 13 residues. The CDR3, as DNA: TGTGCCAGCAGCGGACAGGGATACACTGAAGCTTTCTTT. Encoded protein: CASSGQGYTEAFF.